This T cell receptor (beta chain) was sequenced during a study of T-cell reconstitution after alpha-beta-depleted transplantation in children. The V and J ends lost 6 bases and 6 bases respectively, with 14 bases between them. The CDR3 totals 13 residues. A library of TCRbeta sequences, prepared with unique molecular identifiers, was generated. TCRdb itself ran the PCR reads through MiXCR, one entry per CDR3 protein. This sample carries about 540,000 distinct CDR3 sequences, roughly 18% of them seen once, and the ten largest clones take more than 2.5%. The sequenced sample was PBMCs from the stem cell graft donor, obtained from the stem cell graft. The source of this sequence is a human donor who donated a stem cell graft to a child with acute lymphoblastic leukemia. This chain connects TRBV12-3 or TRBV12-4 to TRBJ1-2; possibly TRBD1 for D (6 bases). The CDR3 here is CASRGAGRHGYTF. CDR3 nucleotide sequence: TGTGCCAGCAGGGGGGCGGGGAGGCATGGCTACACCTTC.